This T cell receptor (beta chain) was sequenced in a study of blood T cell repertoires in COVID-19. Study as a whole: In each case, the material was cDNA or gDNA derived from T cells, B-cell-depleted T cells, or PBMCs.

Per germline, CDR1 LNHDA and CDR2 SQIVND (reference sequence). V dropped 9 bases and J dropped 8; count of bases not matched to a gene: 22. The CDR3 has 17 amino acids. Participants reported their clinical history, and cohort assignment relied on those reports. Study processing details: The assay estimated nucleated cells by amplifying reference gene primers. The table came from immunoSEQ multiplex PCR; TCRdb's copy has only in-frame clones and leaves some out. Clone size and the V and J calls come from that table; the DNA yielded D and trimming. Among over 300,000 clones, 70% to 90% were seen once, and the ten largest hold about 10%.

Sequencing input: PBMCs or T cells enriched from blood (not recorded which). The source of this sequence is a woman between 18 and 29 years old who had recovered from COVID-19. The rearrangement links TRBV19 to TRBJ1-2, with TRBD1 matching over 9 bases. CDR3 nucleotide sequence: TGTGCCAGCACTCAGAGTGAAGGGGGTGGACAGGGGCGCGGCTACACCTTC. Its protein product is CASTQSEGGGQGRGYTF.